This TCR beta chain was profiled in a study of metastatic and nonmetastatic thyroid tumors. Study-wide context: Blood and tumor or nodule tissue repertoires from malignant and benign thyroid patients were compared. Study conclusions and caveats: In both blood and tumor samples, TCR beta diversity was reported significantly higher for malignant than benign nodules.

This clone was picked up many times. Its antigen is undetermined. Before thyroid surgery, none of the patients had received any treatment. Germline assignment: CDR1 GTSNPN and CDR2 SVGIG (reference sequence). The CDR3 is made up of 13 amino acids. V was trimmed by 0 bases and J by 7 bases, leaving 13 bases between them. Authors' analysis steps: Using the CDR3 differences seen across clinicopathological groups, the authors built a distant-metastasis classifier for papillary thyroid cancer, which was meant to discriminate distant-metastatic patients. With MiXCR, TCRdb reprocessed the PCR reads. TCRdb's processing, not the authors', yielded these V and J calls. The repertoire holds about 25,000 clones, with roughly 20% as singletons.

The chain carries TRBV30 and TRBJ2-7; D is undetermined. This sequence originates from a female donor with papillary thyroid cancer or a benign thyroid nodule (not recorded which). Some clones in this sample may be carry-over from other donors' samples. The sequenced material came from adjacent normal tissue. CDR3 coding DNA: TGTGCCTGGAGTGTACAAGGGCTTGGGGAGCAGTACTTC. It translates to CAWSVQGLGEQYF.